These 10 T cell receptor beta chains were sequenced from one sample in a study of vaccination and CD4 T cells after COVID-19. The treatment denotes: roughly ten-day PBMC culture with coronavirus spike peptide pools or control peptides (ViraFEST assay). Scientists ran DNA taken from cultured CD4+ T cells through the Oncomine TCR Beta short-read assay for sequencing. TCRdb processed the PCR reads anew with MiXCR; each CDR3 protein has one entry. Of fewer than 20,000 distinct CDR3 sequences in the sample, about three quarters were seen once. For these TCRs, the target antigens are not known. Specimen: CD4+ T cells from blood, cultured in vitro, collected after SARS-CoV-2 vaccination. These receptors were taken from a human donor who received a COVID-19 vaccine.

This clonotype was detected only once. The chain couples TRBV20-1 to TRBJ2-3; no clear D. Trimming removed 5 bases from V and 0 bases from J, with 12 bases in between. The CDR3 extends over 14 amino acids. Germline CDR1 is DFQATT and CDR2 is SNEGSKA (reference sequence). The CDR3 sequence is CSARRLTSTDTQYF. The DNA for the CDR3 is TGCAGTGCTCGACGGCTAACTAGCACAGATACGCAGTATTTT.

The CDR3 region has the DNA TGTGCCAGCAGTTTACAGCGGGGGCCCACAGATACGCAGTATTTT. Translated, it gives CASSLQRGPTDTQYF. The chain recombines TRBV27 with TRBJ2-3, with 8 bases identical to TRBD2. The CDR3 extends over 15 amino acids. Germline V CDR1 and CDR2: MNHEY, SMNVEV (reference sequence). Trimming took 2 bases from V and 2 from J; bases not matched to a gene: 3.

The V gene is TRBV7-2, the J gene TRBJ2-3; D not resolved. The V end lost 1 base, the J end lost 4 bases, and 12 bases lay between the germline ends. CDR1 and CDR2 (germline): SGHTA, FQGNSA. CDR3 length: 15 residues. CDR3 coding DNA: TGTGCCAGCAGCTTAGTTGGGCTCTCGGCAGATACGCAGTATTTT. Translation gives CASSLVGLSADTQYF.

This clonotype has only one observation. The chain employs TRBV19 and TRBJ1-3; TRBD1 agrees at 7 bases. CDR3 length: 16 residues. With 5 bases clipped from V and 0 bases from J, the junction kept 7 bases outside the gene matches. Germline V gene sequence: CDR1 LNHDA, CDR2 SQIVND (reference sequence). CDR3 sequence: CASSVRQGSSGNTIYF. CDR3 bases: TGTGCCAGTAGTGTCCGACAGGGAAGCTCTGGAAACACCATATATTTT.

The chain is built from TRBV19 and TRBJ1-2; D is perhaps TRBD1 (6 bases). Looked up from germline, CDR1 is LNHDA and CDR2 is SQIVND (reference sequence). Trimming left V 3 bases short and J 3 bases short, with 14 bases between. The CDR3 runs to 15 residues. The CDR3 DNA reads TGTGCCAGTAGTATGGCTTCCGACAGGTACTATGGCTACACCTTC. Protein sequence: CASSMASDRYYGYTF.

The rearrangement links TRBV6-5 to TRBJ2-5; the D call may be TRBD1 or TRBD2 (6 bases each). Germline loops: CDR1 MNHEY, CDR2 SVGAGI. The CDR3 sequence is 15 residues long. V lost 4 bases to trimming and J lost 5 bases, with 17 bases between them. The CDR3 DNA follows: TGTGCCAGCAGTTCGACAGGAGGGTGGAAGGAGACCCAGTACTTC. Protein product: CASSSTGGWKETQYF.

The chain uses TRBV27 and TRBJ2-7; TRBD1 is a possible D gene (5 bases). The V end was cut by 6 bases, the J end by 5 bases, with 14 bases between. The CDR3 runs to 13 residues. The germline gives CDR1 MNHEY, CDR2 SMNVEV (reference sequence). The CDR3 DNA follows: TGTGCCAGCAGCAGTCAACAGGAAAACGAGCAGTACTTC. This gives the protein CASSSQQENEQYF.

The CDR3 coding sequence is TGCAGTGCCTGGACAGCCGAGCAGTACTTC. Amino acids: CSAWTAEQYF. This chain links TRBV20-1 with TRBJ2-7, with a weak D call TRBD1 (6 bases). V shed 6 bases and J shed 6 bases, with 9 bases lying between them. The germline V gene encodes CDR1 DFQATT and CDR2 SNEGSKA (reference sequence). The CDR3 consists of 10 residues.

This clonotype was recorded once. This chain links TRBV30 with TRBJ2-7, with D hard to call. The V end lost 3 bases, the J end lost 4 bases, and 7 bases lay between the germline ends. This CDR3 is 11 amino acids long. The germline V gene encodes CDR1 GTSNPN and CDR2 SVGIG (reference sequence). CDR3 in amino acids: CAWSARYEQYF. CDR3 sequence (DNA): TGTGCCTGGAGCGCCAGATACGAGCAGTACTTC.

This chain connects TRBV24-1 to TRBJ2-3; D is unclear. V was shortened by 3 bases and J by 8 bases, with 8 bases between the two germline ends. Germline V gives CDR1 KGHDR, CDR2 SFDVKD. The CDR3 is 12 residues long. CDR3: CATSDTQGTQYF. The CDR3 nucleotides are TGTGCCACCAGTGATACCCAAGGTACGCAGTATTTT.